Here is one T cell receptor beta chain with its context. These data come from a study of blood T cell repertoires in COVID-19. Adults between about 18 and 89 years of age took part from about two dozen US areas. Clinical history as reported by participants underpinned cohort assignment. Symptom resolution, clearance, or two negative PCRs marked donors in Cohort 3 as recovered. The CDR3 is 15 amino acids. V dropped 4 bases and J dropped 5 bases, with 15 bases sitting between them. Germline V gene data show CDR1 as LGHNA and CDR2 as YNFKEQ. Only in-frame clones appear in the TCRdb table, and some are missing; sequencing was by immunoSEQ multiplex PCR. The sample has around 200,000 clones, less than 90% seen once.

V usage is TRBV4-2 and J usage is TRBJ2-1; possible D gene TRBD2, 5 bases. The TCR sequence derives from a woman between 25 and 40 years old who had recovered from COVID-19. Material for sequencing was PBMCs or T cells enriched from blood (not recorded which). The CDR3 region is CASSPKSPEDNEQFF. The CDR3 DNA is TGTGCCAGCAGCCCGAAGAGTCCGGAGGACAATGAGCAGTTCTTC.